Listed below are T cell receptor beta chains from one sample, sequenced in a study of cytomegalovirus exposure and HLA in healthy donors. Sequencing used immunoSEQ multiplex PCR; TCRdb keeps in-frame clones, though not all of them. The table has 200,000 to 250,000 clones, just under 85% seen once; the top ten hold 0.58%. Sequenced: PBMCs. The receptors were sampled from a woman aged 40 to 49 in good health and CMV-seronegative. CDR3s include the opening cysteine and the closing phenylalanine or tryptophan. Each record gives: CDR3 length, D gene, clone size, J gene, V gene, CDR3 DNA, CDR3 protein. The D gene is left open where the match is weak. Some rows mark clone size as missing; the rest say once, few, many or name a class of expanded clone.

>15|TRBD1|.|TRBJ1-2|TRBV19
TGTGCCAGTACCTCCCCGGACAGGGGAAGCTATGGCTACACCTTC
CASTSPDRGSYGYTF
>15|.|.|TRBJ1-4|TRBV5-1
TGCGCCAGCAGCTTGGCAGGGTCCGCTAATGAAAAACTGTTTTTT
CASSLAGSANEKLFF
>12|.|.|TRBJ2-3|TRBV19
TGTGCCAGTAGTCCCGGGACACCCTTGCAGTATTTT
CASSPGTPLQYF
>15|.|.|TRBJ1-1|TRBV21-1
TGTGCCAGCAGCACCCGACAGGGGTCGGACACTGAAGCTTTCTTT
CASSTRQGSDTEAFF
>11|.|few|TRBJ1-1|TRBV11-2
TGTGCCAGCAATGGACGGGGTGAAGCTTTCTTT
CASNGRGEAFF
>12|TRBD1|.|TRBJ1-2|TRBV19
TGTGCCAGTAGGGGACAGGGCGGTGGCTACACCTTC
CASRGQGGGYTF
>15|.|.|TRBJ1-1|TRBV25-1
TGTGCCAGCAGTGAAACCGGACACTTAAACACTGAAGCTTTCTTT
CASSETGHLNTEAFF
>14|TRBD1|.|TRBJ2-7|TRBV6-6
TGTGCCAGCAGTCAACCCCGGGACAGCCGCGAGCAGTACTTC
CASSQPRDSREQYF
>14|TRBD1|.|TRBJ1-2|TRBV15
TGTGCCACCAGCCCCAGGGGGGCGACTGGTGGCTACACCTTC
CATSPRGATGGYTF
>15|TRBD1|.|TRBJ1-1|TRBV27
TGTGCCAGCAGGAGTGGACAGGGGAGGTCCACTGAAGCTTTCTTT
CASRSGQGRSTEAFF
>14|.|.|TRBJ1-5|TRBV18
TGTGCCAGCTCACCGAACCTTCTCGGTCAGCCCCAGCATTTT
CASSPNLLGQPQHF
>16|TRBD1|.|TRBJ1-5|TRBV30
TGTGCCTGGAGTGAGGCCTCCGGCAGGGGGAATCAGCCCCAGCATTTT
CAWSEASGRGNQPQHF
>15|.|.|TRBJ2-5|TRBV28
TGTGCCAGCAGTTTACTTTCCGGGATCCAAGAGACCCAGTACTTC
CASSLLSGIQETQYF
>13|.|.|TRBJ1-4|TRBV5-1
TGCGCCAGCAGTCTACAGGGCGGTGAAAAACTGTTTTTT
CASSLQGGEKLFF
>12|.|.|TRBJ2-3|TRBV7-2
TGTGCCAGCAGCTTAAGACTAGATACGCAGTATTTT
CASSLRLDTQYF
>14|.|.|TRBJ2-7|TRBV7-9
TGTGCCAGCAGCCCCGGGAAGGGGGTGTTCGAGAAGTACTTC
CASSPGKGVFEKYF
>16|TRBD2|.|TRBJ2-4|TRBV7-2
TGTGCCAGCAGCCAGAGGACTAGCGGGGCCAAAAGCATTCAGTACTTC
CASSQRTSGAKSIQYF
>16|TRBD1|.|TRBJ2-5|TRBV9
TGTGCCAGCAGCCTTGGACCCGGGACAGGGGAAGAGACCCAGTACTTC
CASSLGPGTGEETQYF
>13|.|.|TRBJ2-1|TRBV19
TGTGCCAGCGCGGGGATTTCCTACAATGAGCAGTTCTTC
CASAGISYNEQFF
>13|.|.|TRBJ2-7|TRBV7-2
TGTGCCAGCAGCTTACAAGCGGGCGGGTGGCAGTACTTC
CASSLQAGGWQYF
>14|TRBD1|.|TRBJ1-5|TRBV30
TGTGCCTGGAGTAGTAGGGGGCCCTTACAGCCCCAGCATTTT
CAWSSRGPLQPQHF
>15|.|.|TRBJ2-6|TRBV7-2
TGTGCCAGCAGCAGCGTGCGGTCAGGGGCCAACGTCCTGACTTTC
CASSSVRSGANVLTF
>15|.|.|TRBJ2-7|TRBV9
TGTGCCAGCAGCGTTCAGTCGTCCCCAGCCTACGAGCAGTACTTC
CASSVQSSPAYEQYF
>13|.|few|TRBJ1-3|TRBV6-5
TGTGCCAGCCGCCCGGGATCTGGAAACACCATATATTTT
CASRPGSGNTIYF
>14|TRBD1|once|TRBJ1-5|TRBV19
TGTGCCAGTAGGGACAGGGGGAGCAATCAGCCCCAGCATTTT
CASRDRGSNQPQHF
>15|TRBD2|.|TRBJ2-1|TRBV6-1
TGTGCCAGCAGTTCTCCGGGACTAGCGAGGGATGAGCAGTTCTTC
CASSSPGLARDEQFF
>14|.|.|TRBJ2-1|TRBV14
TGTGCCAGCAGCCAAGTCAACAGCAACAATGAGCAGTTCTTC
CASSQVNSNNEQFF
>16|.|once|TRBJ1-4|TRBV7-6
TGTGCCAGCAGCTTAGCCGGGGGGTACGGTAATGAAAAACTGTTTTTT
CASSLAGGYGNEKLFF
>15|TRBD2|.|TRBJ2-3|TRBV10-3
TGTGCCACCTCCACACTAGCGGGTGCTGGGGATACGCAGTATTTT
CATSTLAGAGDTQYF
>14|.|.|TRBJ1-2|TRBV19
TGTGCCAGTAGTATAAGGACAGTTGATAGAGGCTACACCTTC
CASSIRTVDRGYTF
>17|TRBD1|.|TRBJ1-2|TRBV30
TGTGCCTGGAGTGTAATGAGTTGGACAGGGGGCGGGTATGGCTACACCTTC
CAWSVMSWTGGGYGYTF